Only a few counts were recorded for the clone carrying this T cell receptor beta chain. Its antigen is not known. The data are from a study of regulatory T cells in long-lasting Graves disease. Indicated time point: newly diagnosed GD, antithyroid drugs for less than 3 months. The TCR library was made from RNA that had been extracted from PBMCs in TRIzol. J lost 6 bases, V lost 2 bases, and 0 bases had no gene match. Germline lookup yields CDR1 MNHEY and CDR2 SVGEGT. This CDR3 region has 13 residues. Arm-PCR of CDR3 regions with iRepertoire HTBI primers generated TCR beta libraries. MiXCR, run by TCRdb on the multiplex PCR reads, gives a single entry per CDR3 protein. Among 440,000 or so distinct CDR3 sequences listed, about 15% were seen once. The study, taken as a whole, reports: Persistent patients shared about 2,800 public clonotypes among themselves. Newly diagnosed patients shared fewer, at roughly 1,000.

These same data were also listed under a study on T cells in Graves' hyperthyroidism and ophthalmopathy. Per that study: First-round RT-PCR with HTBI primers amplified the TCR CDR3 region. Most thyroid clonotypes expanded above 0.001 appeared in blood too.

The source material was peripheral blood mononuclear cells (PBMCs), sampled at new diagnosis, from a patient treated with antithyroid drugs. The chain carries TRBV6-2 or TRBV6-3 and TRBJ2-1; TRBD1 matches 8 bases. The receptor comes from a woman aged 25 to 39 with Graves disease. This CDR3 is CASSYGTGNEQFF. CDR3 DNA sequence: TGTGCCAGCAGTTACGGGACAGGCAATGAGCAGTTCTTC.